Listed below are T cell receptor beta chains from one sample, sequenced in a study of tumor-infiltrating lymphocytes in localized non-small cell lung cancer. Profiled with immunoSEQ multiplex PCR; TCRdb holds only in-frame clones, not every one. This sample has fewer than 20,000 clones, with 55% to 80% found just once. Material for sequencing was lung tumor tissue. The receptor source for this set is a human donor with non-small cell lung cancer. CDR3s include the opening cysteine and the closing phenylalanine or tryptophan. The order of the fields is J gene, D gene, clone size, V gene, CDR3 DNA, CDR3 protein. The D gene is left open where the match is weak. The size field is filled for only some rows; it gives once, few, many or a size class.

TRBJ2-7 | . | . | TRBV6-5 | TGTGCCAGCCGACCCGGGTCTACTCCCTACGAGCAGTACTTC | CASRPGSTPYEQYF
TRBJ2-7 | . | . | TRBV5-4 | TGTGCCAGCAGCTGGCTGGGGTCCTACGAGCAGTACTTC | CASSWLGSYEQYF
TRBJ2-1 | TRBD2 | . | TRBV19 | TGTGCCAGTAGTCTCTGGACTAGCGGGGTCCCCAATGAGCAGTTCTTC | CASSLWTSGVPNEQFF
TRBJ2-5 | . | once | TRBV5-4 | TGTGCCAGCAGCATCGAACAAGAGACCCAGTACTTC | CASSIEQETQYF
TRBJ2-3 | TRBD2 | . | TRBV29-1 | TGCAGCGTTCTAGCGGGGGTCACAGATACGCAGTATTTT | CSVLAGVTDTQYF
TRBJ2-3 | TRBD2 | . | TRBV28 | TGTGCCAGCCCCCCCACGGCGGGAGGGAGCACAGATACGCAGTATTTT | CASPPTAGGSTDTQYF
TRBJ1-6 | TRBD1 | few | TRBV7-6 | TGTGCCAGCAGCTCAGGGACAGAGGATTCACCCCTCCACTTT | CASSSGTEDSPLHF
TRBJ1-2 | . | . | TRBV28 | TGTGCCAGCAGTTTATTAGACGGGTTCCATGGCTACACCTTC | CASSLLDGFHGYTF
TRBJ2-5 | . | medium-sized | TRBV28 | TGTGCCAGCAGTTTTGGGACTGGCCAAGAGACCCAGTACTTC | CASSFGTGQETQYF
TRBJ1-5 | . | . | TRBV6-1 | TGTGCCAGCAGTGGTCAGGGGCCCAATCAGCCCCAGCATTTT | CASSGQGPNQPQHF
TRBJ2-7 | . | once | TRBV6-6 | TGTGCCAGCAGGCAAGGGTCCTACGAGCAGTACTTC | CASRQGSYEQYF
TRBJ2-4 | TRBD1 | . | TRBV5-1 | TGCGCCAGCAGCTTGGAAACGGGACAGAAGAGGCATGTCTTC | CASSLETGQKRHVF
TRBJ1-1 | . | few | TRBV11-2 | TGTGCCAGCAGCTGGGGCAGGACGAACACTGAAGCTTTCTTT | CASSWGRTNTEAFF
TRBJ1-5 | . | . | TRBV10-3 | TGTGCCACGAGTGAAACTAGGCTAAGACATAGCAATCAGCCCCAGCATTTT | CATSETRLRHSNQPQHF
TRBJ2-1 | . | few | TRBV25-1 | TGTGCCAGCAGTGAATATGGTGAGCAGTTCGTAAATGAGCAGTTCTTC | CASSEYGEQFVNEQFF
TRBJ2-3 | TRBD2 | . | TRBV5-1 | TGCGCCAGCAGCCGGGGGGGAGGTGGAGGAGATACGCAGTATTTT | CASSRGGGGGDTQYF
TRBJ1-2 | . | once | TRBV9 | TGTGCCAGCAGCCGAAACGGGGGGTCTGGCTACACCTTC | CASSRNGGSGYTF
TRBJ2-6 | . | few | TRBV5-6 | TGTGCCAGCAGCTTGTTTAGGGGGACTGGGGCCAACGTCCTGACTTTC | CASSLFRGTGANVLTF
TRBJ2-1 | . | . | TRBV30 | TGTGCCTGGAGTGTTTTGGCGGGGGAGCAGTTCTTC | CAWSVLAGEQFF
TRBJ2-7 | TRBD1 | . | TRBV29-1 | TGCAGCGTTGGGGACAGCAGCTCCTACGAGCAGTACTTC | CSVGDSSSYEQYF
TRBJ1-1 | . | . | TRBV19 | TGTGCCAGTACTCCACAGGGTATGAGCGCTGAAGCTTTCTTT | CASTPQGMSAEAFF
TRBJ2-7 | TRBD1 | once | TRBV19 | TGTGCCAGTAGTATAGAAGCAGGGGGCTACGAGCAGTACTTC | CASSIEAGGYEQYF
TRBJ1-1 | . | . | TRBV7-2 | TGTGCCAGCAGCTTAGCCTACGACAGAGAAGCTTTCTTT | CASSLAYDREAFF
TRBJ2-1 | TRBD2 | . | TRBV11-1 | TGTGCCAGCAGGAAACCGGGACTAGCGGGGAGCAATGAGCAGTTCTTC | CASRKPGLAGSNEQFF
TRBJ2-5 | . | . | TRBV14 | TGTGCCAGCAGCCAGGGTAGCGGAACCTCCCGGACCCAGTACTTC | CASSQGSGTSRTQYF
TRBJ2-5 | TRBD2 | . | TRBV9 | TGTGCCAGCAGCACGCAGGGAGGGAGGGCCTCAGAGACCCAGTACTTC | CASSTQGGRASETQYF
TRBJ2-7 | . | . | TRBV28 | TGTGCCAGCAGTCCTGCCGATCCAGGCCCGGAGCAGTACTTC | CASSPADPGPEQYF
TRBJ2-1 | TRBD1 | . | TRBV2 | TGTGCCAGCAGTGTCCAGACAGGGGAGCAGTTCTTC | CASSVQTGEQFF
TRBJ2-1 | TRBD1 | . | TRBV27 | TGTGCCAGCAGTCCGACAGGGGCTTCCTACAATGAGCAGTTCTTC | CASSPTGASYNEQFF
TRBJ2-5 | . | . | TRBV30 | TGTGCCTGGGACCGGGACCGCTTGACGGGTGAGCAGTACTTC | CAWDRDRLTGEQYF